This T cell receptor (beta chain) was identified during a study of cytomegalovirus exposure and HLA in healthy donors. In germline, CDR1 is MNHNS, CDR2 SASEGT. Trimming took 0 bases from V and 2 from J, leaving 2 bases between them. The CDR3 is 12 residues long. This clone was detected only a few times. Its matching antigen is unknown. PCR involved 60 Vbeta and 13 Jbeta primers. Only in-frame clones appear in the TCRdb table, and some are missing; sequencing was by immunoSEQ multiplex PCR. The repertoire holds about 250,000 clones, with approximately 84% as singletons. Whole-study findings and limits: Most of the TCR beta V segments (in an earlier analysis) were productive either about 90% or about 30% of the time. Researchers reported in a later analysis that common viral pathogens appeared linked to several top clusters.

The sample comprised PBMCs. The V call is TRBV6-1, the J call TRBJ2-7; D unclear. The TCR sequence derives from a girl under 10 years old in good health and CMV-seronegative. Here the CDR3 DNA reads TGTGCCAGCAGTGAAGCCACCTACGAGCAGTACTTC. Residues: CASSEATYEQYF.